The rows below give T cell receptor beta chains drawn from one sample of a study of cytomegalovirus exposure and HLA in healthy donors. Sequencing was performed with immunoSEQ multiplex PCR; in TCRdb, only in-frame clones are kept and a portion is missing. There are 100,000 to 150,000 clones in the sample; around 68% occur only once, and approximately 4% lies in the top ten. The sequencing sample was made of PBMCs. These receptor sequences come from a man in his forties in good health and CMV-seropositive. CDR3s include the opening cysteine and the closing phenylalanine or tryptophan. A D gene is named only where the DNA matches it firmly. Not all rows give a size; the values are once, few, many and, for expanded clones, a class.

>TRBJ1-1|-|TRBD1|TRBV18
TGTGCCAGCTCACCACTCCCGACAGGGGTGAACACTGAAGCTTTCTTT
CASSPLPTGVNTEAFF
>TRBJ1-3|few|-|TRBV21-1
TGTGCCAGCAGCTCCTCGGGACAGGGAGAAAACACCATATATTTT
CASSSSGQGENTIYF
>TRBJ2-2|once|TRBD2|TRBV12-5
TGTGCTAGTGGTTTGAGACTAGCGGGTAACACCGGGGAGCTGTTTTTT
CASGLRLAGNTGELFF
>TRBJ2-7|-|TRBD1|TRBV11-1
TGTGCCAGCAGCGCCCGTAACAGGGGGCCCTACGAGCAGTACTTC
CASSARNRGPYEQYF
>TRBJ2-5|-|TRBD2|TRBV5-1
TGCGCCAGCAGCTTGGCGGGGGGACCCCAAGAGACCCAGTACTTC
CASSLAGGPQETQYF
>TRBJ2-6|-|-|TRBV4-2
TGTGCCAACAGCCAAGATCGGAGCTCTGGGGCCAACGTCCTGACTTTC
CANSQDRSSGANVLTF
>TRBJ1-4|-|-|TRBV28
TGTGCCAGCAGTTTATGGACAGTCGGAACTAATGAAAAACTGTTTTTT
CASSLWTVGTNEKLFF
>TRBJ2-2|-|TRBD1|TRBV5-5
TGTGCCAGCAGCTGGCTTCGGGGGGGACAGGGGGGCGCCGGGGAGCTGTTTTTT
CASSWLRGGQGGAGELFF
>TRBJ2-5|-|TRBD1|TRBV19
TGTGCCAGTAGTATAAGTGGTGGCAGGGGGCCGGGAGAGACCCAGTACTTC
CASSISGGRGPGETQYF
>TRBJ1-2|-|-|TRBV6-5
TGTGCCAGCAGTTACGGCAGGGACTATGGCTACACCTTC
CASSYGRDYGYTF
>TRBJ2-5|-|-|TRBV11-1
TGTGCCAGCAGCTCCCGACGACAGCTCCAAGAGACCCAGTACTTC
CASSSRRQLQETQYF
>TRBJ2-2|-|-|TRBV18
TGTGCCAGCTCAACGGGACTGATGAACACCGGGGAGCTGTTTTTT
CASSTGLMNTGELFF
>TRBJ2-7|-|-|TRBV6-5
TGTGCCAGCAGTCAACTAGGGGGTGAGCAGTACTTC
CASSQLGGEQYF
>TRBJ2-3|-|TRBD2|TRBV5-1
TGCGCCAGCAGCGGTCAGCGGGGCTACACAGATACGCAGTATTTT
CASSGQRGYTDTQYF
>TRBJ2-1|-|TRBD2|TRBV6-1
TGTGCCAGCAGTGAGATTAGGACTAGCGGGAGCTACAATGAGCAGTTCTTC
CASSEIRTSGSYNEQFF
>TRBJ2-7|-|-|TRBV27
TGTGCCAGCAGCACTCCCGGGACTCCACGTCCGGGAGAGCAGTACTTC
CASSTPGTPRPGEQYF
>TRBJ2-7|once|-|TRBV19
TGTGCCAGTAGTGGGGGCGGGCCATCCTACGAGCAGTACTTC
CASSGGGPSYEQYF
>TRBJ2-3|-|TRBD1|TRBV5-4
TGTGCCAGCAGCCTAGGACAGGGAGTAGATACGCAGTATTTT
CASSLGQGVDTQYF
>TRBJ1-5|few|TRBD1|TRBV4-1
TGCGCCAGCAGCCAAGGGGACAGGACAGGAGGTCAGCCCCAGCATTTT
CASSQGDRTGGQPQHF
>TRBJ2-1|-|-|TRBV5-4
TGTGCCAGCACCCCGGCCCATAACAGGGCGGTAAATGAGCAGTTCTTC
CASTPAHNRAVNEQFF
>TRBJ2-2|-|TRBD2|TRBV7-3
TGTGCCAGCAGCTTATGGGAGGGCACCGGGGAGCTGTTTTTT
CASSLWEGTGELFF
>TRBJ2-7|-|TRBD2|TRBV6-1
TGTGCCAGCAGTGAAGGACTTAGCGGGGGGGCCGTGCTCTACGAGCAGTACTTC
CASSEGLSGGAVLYEQYF
>TRBJ1-2|once|TRBD1|TRBV2
TGTGCCAGCAGTGAAGAGGACAGGGTAAACTATGGCTACACCTTC
CASSEEDRVNYGYTF
>TRBJ2-5|-|-|TRBV4-2
TGTGCCAGCAGCCAAGAGTCAGGGGCCCAAGAGACCCAGTACTTC
CASSQESGAQETQYF
>TRBJ1-4|few|TRBD1|TRBV4-1
TGCGCCAGCAGCCTAGCCGGGACAGGGGAGGGAAAACTGTTTTTT
CASSLAGTGEGKLFF
>TRBJ2-7|-|TRBD1|TRBV7-8
TGTGCCAGCAGTGTAGCTAGGGACAGGGGGGTCGAGCAGTACTTC
CASSVARDRGVEQYF
>TRBJ2-1|once|TRBD2|TRBV28
TGTGCCAGCATGACTAGCGGGAGCTATGGGGAGCAGTTCTTC
CASMTSGSYGEQFF
>TRBJ2-1|-|-|TRBV7-9
TGTGCCAGCAGCTTAGGTAGCGGCAATGAGCAGTTCTTC
CASSLGSGNEQFF
>TRBJ1-1|-|-|TRBV29-1
TGCAGCGTTCGACAGACCACTGAAGCTTTCTTT
CSVRQTTEAFF
>TRBJ2-2|once|TRBD2|TRBV4-3
TGCGCCAGCAGCCCAAATCTAGCGGGAGAGAACACCGGGGAGCTGTTTTTT
CASSPNLAGENTGELFF
>TRBJ1-2|-|TRBD1|TRBV5-6
TGTGCCAGCAGCTCAACCGGGACAGGGGGCGCCGGGAGCTATGGCTACACCTTC
CASSSTGTGGAGSYGYTF
>TRBJ2-3|-|-|TRBV18
TGTGCCAGCTCACCGCGCGAGGGCACAGATACGCAGTATTTT
CASSPREGTDTQYF
>TRBJ2-1|-|TRBD2|TRBV7-8
TGTGCCAGCAGCCGGGGGGGCCGCTACAATGAGCAGTTCTTC
CASSRGGRYNEQFF
>TRBJ1-1|-|-|TRBV5-1
TGCGCCAGCAGCCCGCACAGGAAAATGAACACTGAAGCTTTCTTT
CASSPHRKMNTEAFF
>TRBJ1-5|once|TRBD1|TRBV30
TGTGCCTGGAGTGTAGGGGGACAGGCCAATCAGCCCCAGCATTTT
CAWSVGGQANQPQHF
>TRBJ2-7|-|-|TRBV27
TGTGCCAGCAGTCGGGTTGCGGACGAGCAGTACTTC
CASSRVADEQYF
>TRBJ1-5|-|TRBD1|TRBV23-1
TGCGCCAGCAGTCAAGGACAGGGGGACAATCAGCCCCAGCATTTT
CASSQGQGDNQPQHF
>TRBJ1-2|once|TRBD1|TRBV12-5
TGTGCTAGTGGCCCCTCCGGGACAGGGTTTGGCTACACCTTC
CASGPSGTGFGYTF
>TRBJ1-1|-|-|TRBV2
TGTGCCACCGAGGGAAGGCTGAACACTGAAGCTTTCTTT
CATEGRLNTEAFF
>TRBJ1-5|-|-|TRBV7-8
TGTGCCAGCAGCCTTATATTGGGGGGGGGCCGCAGCAATCAGCCCCAGCATTTT
CASSLILGGGRSNQPQHF
>TRBJ2-1|-|TRBD1|TRBV4-1
TGCGCCAGCAGCCAAGATGTGGGACAGGGGGTTGAGCAGTTCTTC
CASSQDVGQGVEQFF
>TRBJ1-1|-|-|TRBV7-2
TGTGCCAGCAGCTATAACGGAGACACTGAAGCTTTCTTT
CASSYNGDTEAFF
>TRBJ2-7|-|-|TRBV28
TGTGCCAGCAGTTTAGTAGGAGGGAGCTACGAGCAGTACTTC
CASSLVGGSYEQYF
>TRBJ2-7|once|TRBD2|TRBV10-3
TGTGCCAGCGTGGACAGGTCTAGCGGGAGTAGGCACGAGCAGTACTTC
CASVDRSSGSRHEQYF
>TRBJ1-5|-|TRBD1|TRBV4-1
TGCGCCAGCAGCCTAATTCTGGACAGGTCCCTGAGTGGCAATCAGCCCCAGCATTTT
CASSLILDRSLSGNQPQHF
>TRBJ2-2|-|-|TRBV9
TGTGCCAGCAGCGTAGACGGCAGGGACACCGGGGAGCTGTTTTTT
CASSVDGRDTGELFF
>TRBJ1-4|-|-|TRBV14
TGTGCCAGCAGCCAAGTAGTTGAGGATATATTCAATGAAAAACTGTTTTTT
CASSQVVEDIFNEKLFF
>TRBJ2-5|-|TRBD2|TRBV2
TGTGCCAGCACGGGGGGGGAAAAAGAGACCCAGTACTTC
CASTGGEKETQYF
>TRBJ1-4|-|-|TRBV13
TGTGCCAGCAGCGGAAAAGGACAGCTTGGTGAAAAACTGTTTTTT
CASSGKGQLGEKLFF
>TRBJ1-3|-|-|TRBV9
TGTGCCAGCAGCGTAGGGGAGTTCTCTGGAAACACCATATATTTT
CASSVGEFSGNTIYF
>TRBJ1-6|-|TRBD1|TRBV25-1
TGTGCCAGCAGTACAACTCAGGGGGCGGGGTCCTATAATTCACCCCTCCACTTT
CASSTTQGAGSYNSPLHF
>TRBJ2-7|-|-|TRBV5-5
TGTGCCAGCAGACCTGGACTGTGGTCCTACGAGCAGTACTTC
CASRPGLWSYEQYF